The 11 T cell receptor beta chains listed next were all sequenced from one sample in a study of identical twins. Using its own MiXCR run on the 5' RACE reads, TCRdb lists one record per CDR3 protein. This sample has approximately 260,000 distinct CDR3 sequences, with about 8.3% found just once. These records were also assigned to another study, of yellow fever vaccine responses in identical twins.

Specimen: CD8+ T cells sorted from blood. Receptors originate from a woman between 18 and 29 years old in good health.

A few counts support this clonotype. V usage is TRBV28 and J usage is TRBJ2-7, with 7 bases lining up with TRBD1. The CDR3 extends over 15 amino acids. J lost 2 bases, V lost 9 bases, and 13 bases had no gene match. Germline-derived CDR1 and CDR2 are MDHEN and SYDVKM. CDR3 sequence: CASLPTGRPAYEQYF. The CDR3 bases are TGTGCCAGTCTCCCGACAGGGCGTCCCGCCTACGAGCAGTACTTC.

The rearrangement uses TRBV3-1 and TRBJ2-1, with D tentatively TRBD2 (6 bases). This CDR3 has 18 residues. Looked up from germline, CDR1 is LGHDT and CDR2 is YNNKEL (reference sequence). Deletions cut 0 bases from V and 6 bases from J, with 21 bases between. The CDR3: CASSQDFGRRGLFNEQFF. The DNA of the CDR3 is TGTGCCAGCAGCCAAGATTTCGGCAGGCGGGGTCTCTTCAATGAGCAGTTCTTC.

The chain links TRBV7-2 to TRBJ2-7; D is unclear. Germline V CDR1 and CDR2: SGHTA, FQGNSA. This CDR3 spans 14 amino acids. V lost 5 bases to trimming and J lost 2 bases, with 13 bases between them. In nucleotides, the CDR3 is TGTGCCAGCAGCCCCATGGAGTACACCTACGAGCAGTACTTC. It encodes CASSPMEYTYEQYF.

Only a few counts were recorded for this clonotype. The V gene is TRBV12-3 or TRBV12-4, the J gene TRBJ2-1; TRBD2 agrees at 12 bases. Trimming at V came to 7 bases and at J to 8 bases, leaving 9 bases not matched to a gene. The CDR3 has 15 residues. The DNA of the CDR3 is TGTGCCAGCATCCCTAGCGGGGGGGGTTGGGATGAGCAGTTCTTC. Its protein product is CASIPSGGGWDEQFF.

The sample holds many counts of this clonotype. This chain links TRBV29-1 with TRBJ2-7; D is perhaps TRBD1 or TRBD2 (5 bases each). The CDR3 totals 14 residues. The V end lost 5 bases, the J end lost 1 base, and 15 bases lay between the germline ends. CDR1 and CDR2 from the germline V gene are SQVTM and ANQGSEA. The CDR3 loop reads CSVRLVGVSYEQYF. Here the CDR3 DNA reads TGCAGCGTTAGATTAGTGGGGGTTTCCTACGAGCAGTACTTC.

V is TRBV9 and J is TRBJ2-6, with a possible D match to TRBD2 (6 bases). This CDR3 has 17 amino acids. Per the germline V gene, CDR1 is SGDLS and CDR2 is YYNGEE. Trimming removed 2 bases at V and 2 bases at J, with 14 bases between. CDR3 sequence reads: CASSVTREITGANVLTF. CDR3 bases: TGTGCCAGCAGCGTGACTAGGGAAATAACTGGGGCCAACGTCCTGACTTTC.

This clonotype was seen many times. The chain is built from TRBV29-1 and TRBJ1-1, with 7 bases identical to TRBD1. Germline V lookup: CDR1 SQVTM, CDR2 ANQGSEA. The J segment lost 0 bases and the V segment lost 4 bases, leaving 2 bases of the junction unmatched. There are 13 residues in the CDR3. The CDR3 region has the DNA TGCAGCGTTGTGGGACAGCTGAACACTGAAGCTTTCTTT. Translated, it gives CSVVGQLNTEAFF.

This clonotype was counted a few times. This chain's CDR3 is CASSPGAGASSDTQYF. CDR3 nucleotide sequence: TGTGCCAGCAGCCCAGGGGCGGGGGCCTCCTCAGATACGCAGTATTTT. V is TRBV7-3 and J is TRBJ2-3; D is perhaps TRBD2 (7 bases). Trimming removed 5 bases from V and 4 bases from J, with 19 bases in between. CDR3 length: 16 amino acids. Germline CDR1 is SGHTA and CDR2 is FQGTGA.

This clonotype was picked up a small number of times. V and J are TRBV5-1 and TRBJ2-7, with D hard to call. V shed 0 bases and J shed 5 bases, with 9 bases lying between them. The CDR3 contains 13 residues. Germline lookup yields CDR1 SGHRS and CDR2 YFSETQ. The CDR3 region is CASSLAPLDEQYF. The CDR3 DNA is TGCGCCAGCAGCTTGGCCCCCCTCGACGAGCAGTACTTC. Based on the CDR3 plus reference TRBV5-1 and TRBJ2-7, the full variable domain is KAGVTQTPRYLIKTRGQQVTLSCSPISGHRSVSWYQQTPGQGLQFLFEYFSETQRNKGNFPGRFSGRQFSNSRSEMNVSTLELGDSALYLCASSLAPLDEQYFGPGTRLTVT.

V usage is TRBV5-1 and J usage is TRBJ2-7; the D gene is possibly TRBD1 (6 bases). Germline-derived CDR1 and CDR2 are SGHRS and YFSETQ. Trimming took off 4 bases at V and 3 bases at J, with 20 bases between the two ends. The CDR3 extends over 16 amino acids. In DNA, the CDR3 is TGCGCCAGCAGCCCCCGTGGGGGCGAACTGTACTACGAGCAGTACTTC. Residues: CASSPRGGELYYEQYF.

This clonotype came up many times. The chain recombines TRBV4-2 with TRBJ2-3; 9 nucleotides line up with TRBD2. Trimming cost V 3 bases and J 1 base; bases outside gene matches: 2. In germline, CDR1 is LGHNA, CDR2 YNFKEQ. CDR3 size: 15 residues. The CDR3 spells CASSQKRGGTDTQYF. Here the CDR3 DNA reads TGTGCCAGCAGCCAGAAGCGGGGGGGCACAGATACGCAGTATTTT.